The present TCR beta chain was sequenced within a study of T cell clones after liver transplantation. Study at large: Tolerant meant at least one year fully off immunosuppression without liver enzymes above twice normal. Findings and caveats of the study: Graft donor-reactive T cells may have migrated into the graft rather than being deleted.

CDR3 size: 14 residues. Looked up from germline, CDR1 is LGHNA and CDR2 is YSLEER. The junction had 4 bases not matched to a gene; V was cut back by 2 bases and J by 6 bases. The method was immunoSEQ multiplex PCR; TCRdb's version includes in-frame clones alone and lacks a portion of them. This table has approximately 70,000 clones, less than 90% appearing once. Comment on this clone: The antigen is undetermined.

The receptor comes from a human patient who received a liver transplant. The graft donor may have contributed some T cells. The V gene is TRBV4-3, the J gene TRBJ2-3; 8 nucleotides align to TRBD2. The source was CD4+ T cells from blood, collected about 50 months after liver transplant. The chain's CDR3 is CASSQRLAMDTQYF. CDR3 sequence (DNA): TGCGCCAGCAGCCAACGACTAGCGATGGATACGCAGTATTTT.